These 30 T cell receptor beta chains came from one sample sequenced in a study of shared clonotypes between healthy human individuals. Libraries were prepared by immunoSEQ multiplex PCR; TCRdb keeps only in-frame clonotypes and omits some of them. Of 950,000 to 1,200,000 clones listed, approximately 77% are singletons. The sample consisted of memory CD4+ T cells from PBMCs. Regarding subset: CD45RA-negative fraction. The receptors were sampled from a man younger than 30 in good health. Some clones in this sample may be carry-over from other donors' samples.

The V gene is TRBV7-9, the J gene TRBJ2-3, with a tentative D call TRBD2 (5 bases). The V and J ends lost 5 bases and 0 bases respectively, with 12 bases between them. This CDR3 is built from 15 residues. Germline V gene sequence: CDR1 SEHNR, CDR2 FQNEAQ (reference sequence). The CDR3: CASSQAVASTDTQYF. CDR3 bases: TGTGCCAGCAGCCAAGCGGTGGCTAGCACAGATACGCAGTATTTT.

J is TRBJ2-7 and V is TRBV18, with 10 bases that match TRBD1. The CDR3 contains 15 residues. Germline assignment: CDR1 KGHSH and CDR2 LQKENI. The ends lost 4 bases at V and 4 bases at J; junction bases unmatched: 7. The CDR3 DNA is TGTGCCAGCTCACGTCTAGGGGGACAGGGGTACGAGCAGTACTTC. This translates into CASSRLGGQGYEQYF.

The chain has TRBV9 and TRBJ1-1; TRBD1 agrees at 10 bases. The CDR3 is 18 residues long. J lost 1 base, V lost 0 bases, and 9 bases had no gene match. Germline CDR1 and CDR2: SGDLS and YYNGEE. The CDR3 sequence: CASSVGVRRTGGNTEAFF. The CDR3 nucleotides are TGTGCCAGCAGCGTAGGCGTTAGGCGGACAGGGGGGAACACTGAAGCTTTCTTT. Together with reference TRBV9 and TRBJ1-1, the CDR3 gives the full variable domain: DSGVTQTPKHLITATGQRVTLRCSPRSGDLSVYWYQQSLDQGLQFLIQYYNGEERAKGNILERFSAQQFPDLHSELNLSSLELGDSALYFCASSVGVRRTGGNTEAFFGQGTRLTVV.

This clone was counted a few times. This rearrangement joins TRBV2 to TRBJ1-5; D unclear. Trimming removed 3 bases from V and 5 bases from J, with 20 bases in between. The germline V gene has CDR1 SNHLY and CDR2 FYNNEI. The CDR3 length is 17 residues. The CDR3 loop reads CASSEWGRPDLYQPQHF. In nucleotides, the CDR3 is TGTGCCAGCAGTGAGTGGGGAAGACCTGACCTTTATCAGCCCCAGCATTTT.

This clone was seen only once. V gene TRBV6-1 combines with J gene TRBJ1-2; D call uncertain. CDR3 length equals 15 residues. Trimming removed 6 bases at V and 1 base at J, with 15 bases between. CDR1 is MNHNS, CDR2 SASEGT, per germline. The CDR3 DNA reads TGTGCCAGCAGGCCGGGAGGTACTTTTAACTATGGCTACACCTTC. Protein sequence: CASRPGGTFNYGYTF.

This clone was seen more than once but under ten times. V and J are TRBV6-5 and TRBJ2-2; no clear D. The V end lost 6 bases, the J end lost 2 bases, and 7 bases lay between the germline ends. This CDR3 has 13 residues. Germline-derived CDR1 and CDR2 are MNHEY and SVGAGI. CDR3 sequence: CASRDHNTGELFF. CDR3 bases: TGTGCCAGCAGGGACCATAACACCGGGGAGCTGTTTTTT.

The chain has TRBV4-2 and TRBJ2-5; the match to TRBD2 covers 7 bases. The CDR3 is 16 amino acids. Germline V gene data show CDR1 as LGHNA and CDR2 as YNFKEQ. V trimming: 0 bases; J trimming: 5 bases; junction bases outside the gene matches: 9. The CDR3 here is CASSQESSGNAETQYF. The CDR3 nucleotides read TGTGCCAGCAGCCAAGAATCTAGCGGAAATGCGGAGACCCAGTACTTC.

The count of this clone is one. V usage is TRBV27 and J usage is TRBJ2-7; 10 bases align to TRBD2. This CDR3 has 16 amino acids. V lost 7 bases and J lost 1; bases outside the gene matches: 10. The germline CDR1 and CDR2 sequences are MNHEY and SMNVEV (reference sequence). The DNA for the CDR3 is TGTGCCAGCACTGCAGAGGGGGGACTAGCGTCCTACGAGCAGTACTTC. This sequence encodes CASTAEGGLASYEQYF.

The rearrangement links TRBV5-4 to TRBJ1-1; 7 bases line up with TRBD1. The ends lost 1 base at V and 7 bases at J; junction bases unmatched: 13. This CDR3 contains 16 residues. Germline CDR1 and CDR2: SGHNT and YYREEE (reference sequence). Written as DNA, the CDR3 is TGTGCCAGCAGCTTGCCCCCCCCCAGGGACAGCAATGAAGCTTTCTTT. It is translated as CASSLPPPRDSNEAFF. The whole variable domain, filled in from reference TRBV5-4 and TRBJ1-1, reads ETGVTQSPTHLIKTRGQQVTLRCSSQSGHNTVSWYQQALGQGPQFIFQYYREEENGRGNFPPRFSGLQFPNYSSELNVNALELDDSALYLCASSLPPPRDSNEAFFGQGTRLTVV.

J is TRBJ1-1 and V is TRBV5-4; tentatively, D is TRBD1 (5 bases). Trimming pared 2 bases from V and 4 bases from J, leaving 15 bases between. In germline, CDR1 is SGHNT, CDR2 YYREEE (reference sequence). The CDR3 spans 15 residues. CDR3 DNA: TGTGCCAGCAGCTTACAGAGGAAGGGACTCACTGAAGCTTTCTTT. Translating it yields CASSLQRKGLTEAFF.

In DNA form, the CDR3 reads TGCGCCAGCAGCCCGGGGACTAGCGGGAGGACCTCTTATAGCGAGCAGTACTTC. Protein: CASSPGTSGRTSYSEQYF. The V and J genes are TRBV4-1 and TRBJ2-7; 15 bases align to TRBD2. Trimming took 4 bases from V and 6 from J; bases not matched to a gene: 13. CDR1 and CDR2 from the germline V gene are MGHRA and YSYEKL. This CDR3 is 18 amino acids long.

The J gene is TRBJ2-7, the V gene TRBV23-1; D ambiguous. TRBV23-1 is treated as an ORF (open reading frame) with a function not yet certain. The CDR3 has 13 amino acids. With 3 bases removed from V and 3 bases from J, the gap between germline ends came to 9 bases. Here the CDR3 reads CASSHLANYEQYF. The CDR3 DNA reads TGCGCCAGCAGTCACCTTGCTAACTACGAGCAGTACTTC.

The genes are TRBV7-3 and TRBJ1-2; TRBD1 agrees at 9 bases. This CDR3 comprises 13 residues. Per the germline V gene, CDR1 is SGHTA and CDR2 is FQGTGA. The junction had 3 bases not matched to a gene; V was cut back by 4 bases and J by 6 bases. The CDR3 region is CASSSTGGDGYTF. The CDR3 nucleotides are TGTGCCAGCAGCTCTACAGGGGGCGATGGCTACACCTTC.

The chain has TRBV7-3 and TRBJ2-6, with 11 bases matching TRBD1. The V gene's germline CDR1 is SGHTA and CDR2 FQGTGA. V gave up 4 bases and J gave up 2 bases; unmatched junction bases: 7. This CDR3 spans 18 amino acids. Written as DNA, the CDR3 is TGTGCCAGCAGCTCAAACCGGGACAGGGGGACTGGGGCCAACGTCCTGACTTTC. Amino acid sequence: CASSSNRDRGTGANVLTF.

The chain employs TRBV27 and TRBJ2-1; maybe TRBD2 (7 bases). The V gene lost 5 bases and the J gene lost 10 bases, with 21 bases spanning the gap. The CDR3 has 15 residues. CDR1 MNHEY and CDR2 SMNVEV come from the germline V gene (reference sequence). In DNA form, the CDR3 reads TGTGCCAGCAGTCAATACGGGGGGAGACAGGAAGAGCAGTTCTTC. Its translation: CASSQYGGRQEEQFF.

The chain combines TRBV18 with TRBJ1-1; no clear D gene. The CDR3 sequence is 14 residues long. Germline V gene lookup returns CDR1 KGHSH and CDR2 LQKENI. V dropped 3 bases and J dropped 1 base, with 9 bases sitting between them. The CDR3 is CASSPTNENTEAFF. CDR3 sequence (DNA): TGTGCCAGCTCACCTACTAACGAGAACACTGAAGCTTTCTTT.

CDR3 protein: CAISTYEQYF. The CDR3 region has the DNA TGTGCCATCAGTACCTACGAGCAGTACTTC. V and J are TRBV10-3 and TRBJ2-7; D remains ambiguous. Germline CDR1 reads ENHRY; CDR2 reads SYGVKD. This CDR3 is 10 amino acids long. Trimming left V 5 bases short and J 2 bases short, with 1 base between.

The chain combines TRBV28 with TRBJ1-3, with D perhaps matching TRBD1 (5 bases). V dropped 1 base and J dropped 4 bases, with 8 bases sitting between them. This CDR3 comprises 14 residues. Germline assignment: CDR1 MDHEN and CDR2 SYDVKM. The CDR3 sequence is CASSLLGVGNTIYF. In DNA form, the CDR3 reads TGTGCCAGCAGTTTATTAGGGGTCGGAAACACCATATATTTT.

About this clone itself: The same CDR3 is also encoded by other DNA sequences in this sample. The rearrangement uses TRBV6-5 and TRBJ2-3; TRBD2 is a possible D gene (6 bases). V lost 3 bases, J lost 0 bases, and 10 bases lay in between. Germline assignment: CDR1 MNHEY and CDR2 SVGAGI. The CDR3 is made up of 15 amino acids. The CDR3 loop is CASSYGGTSTDTQYF. DNA of the CDR3: TGTGCCAGCAGTTATGGCGGGACTAGCACAGATACGCAGTATTTT.

The V gene is TRBV7-9, the J gene TRBJ1-5; possible D gene TRBD1, 6 bases. Trimming cost V 5 bases and J 8 bases, with 19 bases left between them. CDR3 length: 15 amino acids. Germline values: CDR1 SEHNR, CDR2 FQNEAQ (reference sequence). The CDR3 spells CASSSIGGPREPQHF. DNA of the CDR3: TGTGCCAGCAGCAGTATCGGGGGCCCAAGGGAGCCCCAGCATTTT.

This chain joins TRBV30 and TRBJ2-5; 8 bases are shared with TRBD1. From germline, CDR1 is GTSNPN and CDR2 SVGIG (reference sequence). The CDR3 has 15 residues. J was trimmed by 5 bases and V by 0 bases; bases with no gene match: 8. CDR3 sequence (DNA): TGTGCCTGGAGTGTAAGGCAGGGGGCCGGGGAGACCCAGTACTTC. It translates to CAWSVRQGAGETQYF.

The chain carries TRBV6-1 and TRBJ1-3, with TRBD1 as a possible D gene (5 bases). In germline, CDR1 is MNHNS, CDR2 SASEGT. The CDR3 has 15 residues. Trimming took 6 bases from V and 2 from J, leaving 14 bases between them. CDR3 DNA: TGTGCCAGCAGGAGGGACCTAGACCCTGGAAACACCATATATTTT. It codes for CASRRDLDPGNTIYF.

J is TRBJ2-1 and V is TRBV19; D is perhaps TRBD2 (5 bases). The germline gives CDR1 LNHDA, CDR2 SQIVND (reference sequence). This CDR3 is 16 amino acids long. Trimming pared 4 bases from V and 6 bases from J, leaving 19 bases between. In DNA, the CDR3 is TGTGCCAGTAGTAGCCGTCGGGGTAGGGTGCGCAATGAGCAGTTCTTC. Translated: CASSSRRGRVRNEQFF.

Note on this clone: This same CDR3 is encoded by further DNA sequences in the sample. The chain recombines TRBV5-1 with TRBJ1-1, with a tentative D call TRBD1 (5 bases). This CDR3 comprises 14 residues. The ends were cut back, 0 bases at V and 2 bases at J, with 8 bases in the middle. Per the germline V gene, CDR1 is SGHRS and CDR2 is YFSETQ. CDR3: CASSLVGANTEAFF. The CDR3 coding sequence is TGCGCCAGCAGCTTGGTAGGGGCCAACACTGAAGCTTTCTTT. Together with reference TRBV5-1 and TRBJ1-1, the CDR3 gives the full variable domain: KAGVTQTPRYLIKTRGQQVTLSCSPISGHRSVSWYQQTPGQGLQFLFEYFSETQRNKGNFPGRFSGRQFSNSRSEMNVSTLELGDSALYLCASSLVGANTEAFFGQGTRLTVV.

This clone appeared once. The chain recombines TRBV4-2 with TRBJ2-5; 8 positions agree with TRBD1. The V gene's germline CDR1 is LGHNA and CDR2 YNFKEQ. The CDR3 runs 13 residues. With 5 bases clipped from V and 4 bases from J, the junction kept 3 bases outside the gene matches. For the CDR3, the DNA is TGTGCCAGCAGCGCACAGGGGGGAGAGACCCAGTACTTC. Amino acid sequence: CASSAQGGETQYF.

In this sample, this clone turned up a few times. Other DNA variants within this sample encode the same CDR3. The rearrangement uses TRBV4-3 and TRBJ2-3; 10 positions agree with TRBD2. J gave up 1 base and V 4 bases, and 2 bases lay outside the gene matches. CDR1 and CDR2 from the germline V gene are LGHNA and YSLEER. The CDR3 is 15 amino acids. The CDR3 reads CASSPGTSGTDTQYF. Written as DNA, the CDR3 is TGCGCCAGCAGCCCAGGGACTAGCGGCACAGATACGCAGTATTTT.

The chain uses TRBV7-3 and TRBJ2-2; 7 bases line up with TRBD2. The V gene end was trimmed by 2 bases and the J gene end by 1 base; junction bases not matched to a gene: 10. The length of the CDR3 is 18 residues. CDR1 is SGHTA and CDR2 is FQGTGA in the germline V gene. The CDR3 coding sequence is TGTGCCAGCAGCTTAGTAGGAACGCTAGCGGTGAACACCGGGGAGCTGTTTTTT. It specifies CASSLVGTLAVNTGELFF. The variable domain in full, completed from reference TRBV7-3 and TRBJ2-2, reads GAGVSQTPSNKVTEKGKYVELRCDPISGHTALYWYRQSLGQGPEFLIYFQGTGAADDSGLPNDRFFAVRPEGSVSTLKIQRTERGDSAVYLCASSLVGTLAVNTGELFFGEGSRLTVL.

This clone was detected many times. The V call is TRBV27, the J call TRBJ2-7; unclear D gene. The V and J ends lost 0 bases and 1 base respectively, with 13 bases between them. The CDR3 is 16 residues long. The germline V gene encodes CDR1 MNHEY and CDR2 SMNVEV (reference sequence). The CDR3 region has the DNA TGTGCCAGCAGTTTATCGCTTCCAGGCGATTCCTACGAGCAGTACTTC. Amino acids: CASSLSLPGDSYEQYF.

The chain uses TRBV7-2 and TRBJ2-1; no clear D gene. From germline, CDR1 is SGHTA and CDR2 FQGNSA. The CDR3 loop spans 18 amino acids. The V and J ends lost 2 bases and 0 bases respectively, with 17 bases between them. The CDR3 protein is CASSLRAQLTSSYNEQFF. In DNA form, the CDR3 reads TGTGCCAGCAGCTTAAGGGCCCAGCTCACCAGCTCCTACAATGAGCAGTTCTTC.

J is TRBJ1-1 and V is TRBV10-3; D unclear. Trimming pared 0 bases from V and 0 bases from J, leaving 11 bases between. The germline gives CDR1 ENHRY, CDR2 SYGVKD. This CDR3 contains 16 residues. CDR3 amino acids: CAISESNGRMNTEAFF. CDR3 in DNA: TGTGCCATCAGTGAGTCGAACGGTAGAATGAACACTGAAGCTTTCTTT.